Listed below are T cell receptor beta chains from one sample, sequenced in a study of CD8 T cells in ankylosing spondylitis. TCRdb processed the 5' RACE reads anew with MiXCR; each CDR3 protein has one entry. This sample carries around 150,000 distinct CDR3 sequences, roughly 44% of them seen once, and the ten largest clones take roughly 15%. The material sequenced was synovial fluid, either unsorted or a sorted T cell fraction (not recorded which). These receptors originate from a male donor with ankylosing spondylitis. Both conserved end residues are trimmed from each CDR3. Expanded clones are given a class, and other clones once, few, many or no size at all.

j_call v_call clone_size cdr3_aa
TRBJ2-3 TRBV10-3 . AISDRGRTDTQY
TRBJ1-1 TRBV29-1 . SVDRQGGLAEAF
TRBJ1-1 TRBV5-1 . ASSEREAPRWGEAF
TRBJ2-7 TRBV20-1 few SASYRDSASYTPYYEQY
TRBJ2-1 TRBV20-1 . SAIHPPGLAYNEQF
TRBJ1-5 TRBV10-3 . AISDRGLLPQH
TRBJ2-2 TRBV27 . ASSSPGRNTGELF
TRBJ2-2 TRBV7-6 . ASSWAIGGANTGELF
TRBJ1-5 TRBV7-2 . ASAPGQGFYINQPQH
TRBJ1-1 TRBV5-1 few ASRGTLNTEAF
TRBJ2-1 TRBV12-3/TRBV12-4 . ASSFGRMKQF
TRBJ2-7 TRBV28 many ASTAGAGVREQY
TRBJ1-2 TRBV6-1 . ASSPGGFGGYT
TRBJ1-1 TRBV12-3/TRBV12-4 few ASSIRTVLTEAF
TRBJ2-1 TRBV20-1 . SAGSFLSRFEQF
TRBJ2-7 TRBV6-2/TRBV6-3 . ASSFLRSGRPAYEQY
TRBJ2-3 TRBV27 few ASSLSNYLDTQY
TRBJ1-5 TRBV28 few ASSLWFGWHRGRQPQH
TRBJ2-7 TRBV29-1 . SVGTGIYEQY
TRBJ2-1 TRBV7-3 few ASSLTPILAGGLREQF
TRBJ1-2 TRBV20-1 once SAPSEGREYGYT
TRBJ2-7 TRBV28 . ASSYPMLGRQHPYEQY
TRBJ2-1 TRBV2 few ANNRVLYNEQF
TRBJ2-7 TRBV4-2 . ASSQDPRGGAYEQY
TRBJ2-7 TRBV20-1 many SARDLGGSSYEQY
TRBJ2-7 TRBV25-1 few ASSEVNKYEQY
TRBJ2-1 TRBV27 few ASSLWGGNEQF
TRBJ2-4 TRBV12-3/TRBV12-4 few ASRGGAKNIQY
TRBJ1-5 TRBV10-3 few ATLDPMYSNQPQH
TRBJ2-1 TRBV7-3 . ASSRKGYNEQF
TRBJ2-3 TRBV10-3 . AISEPPSLWPPGPTDTQY
TRBJ2-7 TRBV7-8 once ASSLALAGQY
TRBJ2-1 TRBV4-1 . ASSYSGGGLTSDEQF
TRBJ2-6 TRBV24-1 . ATSDLVGGGAGANVLT
TRBJ2-5 TRBV3-1 few ASSQDRDGQEQETQY
TRBJ2-2 TRBV12-3/TRBV12-4 medium-sized ASSLSTNTGELF
TRBJ2-1 TRBV6-2/TRBV6-3 . ASRATSASYNEQF
TRBJ2-2 TRBV28 few ASSFWTSGSGANTGELF
TRBJ2-1 TRBV20-1 few SARGAGFFHNEQF
TRBJ2-5 TRBV11-2 few ASSFPRTSSSETQY
TRBJ2-1 TRBV27 once ASSFIRGEQF
TRBJ2-1 TRBV29-1 few SGTWGQALTYNEQF
TRBJ2-4 TRBV21-1 . ANSAPVSMNAVAKNIQY